The clone carrying this T cell receptor beta chain was seen repeatedly, ten times or more. What it binds is unknown. Assembly of TCR beta libraries relied on iRepertoire HTBI primers together with Arm-PCR of CDR3 regions. TCRdb called the multiplex PCR reads again in MiXCR, with one record for every CDR3 protein. Of roughly 500,000 distinct CDR3 sequences listed, roughly 15% are singletons. The entry originates in a study of regulatory T cells in long-lasting Graves disease. General study points: Whereas new patients shared about a thousand public clonotypes, persistent patients shared more, at 2,500 to 3,500.

Trimming took 3 bases from V and 3 from J, leaving 15 bases between them. There are 16 residues in the CDR3. The germline V gene encodes CDR1 SEHNR and CDR2 FQNEAQ (reference sequence). Time point reported: newly diagnosed GD, antithyroid drugs for less than 3 months. Extracted PBMC RNA gave rise to the TCR library. These same data were also listed under a study on T cells in Graves' hyperthyroidism and ophthalmopathy.

Sequenced material: peripheral blood mononuclear cells (PBMCs), taken at new diagnosis, from a patient treated with antithyroid drugs. The chain recombines TRBV7-9 with TRBJ2-1; D may be TRBD1 (5 bases). This TCR was recovered from a woman between 45 and 60 years old with Graves disease. CDR3 loop: CASSLGRATLYNEQFF. The DNA of the CDR3 is TGTGCCAGCAGCTTGGGGCGAGCGACCCTCTACAATGAGCAGTTCTTC.